The 21 T cell receptor beta chains given below trace back to one sample, sequenced in a study of early T cells in non-severe SARS-CoV-2 infection. One entry per CDR3 protein, called by TCRdb with MiXCR from the 5' RACE reads. This repertoire shows 65,000 to 85,000 distinct CDR3 sequences, around 14% found once; its top ten account for approximately 4.7%. The material sequenced was whole blood. The origin of the receptors is an adult who was a healthcare worker with PCR-confirmed SARS-CoV-2 infection or an uninfected control (not recorded which).

This clonotype was seen many times. J is TRBJ1-1 and V is TRBV20-1, with TRBD1 matching over 10 bases. The CDR3 runs to 14 residues. V shed 3 bases and J 1 base; nucleotides not matched to a gene: 2. The V gene's germline CDR1 is DFQATT and CDR2 SNEGSKA (reference sequence). In nucleotides, the CDR3 is TGCAGTGCTAGGGGGACAGGGGAGAACACTGAAGCTTTCTTT. It codes for CSARGTGENTEAFF.

This clonotype showed up many times. J is TRBJ2-7 and V is TRBV7-9; no firm D call. The CDR3 extends over 11 amino acids. Germline V lookup: CDR1 SEHNR, CDR2 FQNEAQ (reference sequence). V was trimmed by 2 bases and J by 5 bases, leaving 4 bases between them. The chain's CDR3 is CASSLFDEQYF. DNA for the CDR3: TGTGCCAGCAGCTTATTCGACGAGCAGTACTTC. Filled out from reference TRBV7-9 and TRBJ2-7, the complete variable domain reads DTGVSQNPRHKITKRGQNVTFRCDPISEHNRLYWYRQTLGQGPEFLTYFQNEAQLEKSRLLSDRFSAERPKGSFSTLEIQRTEQGDSAMYLCASSLFDEQYFGPGTRLTVT.

The chain links TRBV7-2 to TRBJ2-3, with D hard to call. The germline V gene has CDR1 SGHTA and CDR2 FQGNSA. V was clipped by 3 bases and J by 2 bases, with 9 bases between them. CDR3 size: 14 residues. CDR3 residues: CASSLGLVTDTQYF. CDR3 coding DNA: TGTGCCAGCAGCTTGGGTTTAGTCACAGATACGCAGTATTTT.

The sample holds many counts of this clonotype. The chain recombines TRBV3-1 with TRBJ1-1; D not certain. The V gene lost 1 base and the J gene lost 9 bases, with 6 bases spanning the gap. Germline-derived CDR1 and CDR2 are LGHDT and YNNKEL (reference sequence). CDR3 length: 11 residues. Written as DNA, the CDR3 is TGTGCCAGCAGCCAAGGCGGCCAAGCTTTCTTT. It translates to CASSQGGQAFF.

The genes are TRBV4-1 and TRBJ2-3; 7 bases match TRBD2. CDR3 length equals 16 residues. V shed 4 bases, J shed 7 bases, and the junction held 14 bases outside the gene matches. Germline CDR1 reads MGHRA; CDR2 reads YSYEKL. CDR3 nucleotides: TGCGCCAGCAGCCGCGGAGGACTAGTTAATCTAAATACGCAGTATTTT. It codes for CASSRGGLVNLNTQYF.

There are many counts of this clonotype. The chain uses TRBV5-1 and TRBJ1-2; TRBD1 is a possible D gene (6 bases). V was shortened by 0 bases and J by 6 bases, with 15 bases between the two germline ends. Germline CDR1 SGHRS, CDR2 YFSETQ. This CDR3 is 15 amino acids long. As DNA, the CDR3 is TGCGCCAGCAGCTTGGAGCCGGGGGCGATCGATGGCTACACCTTC. Translation: CASSLEPGAIDGYTF.

This clonotype was counted a few times. This chain joins TRBV29-1 and TRBJ2-1; D is possibly TRBD1 (5 bases). Germline V gives CDR1 SQVTM, CDR2 ANQGSEA. The CDR3 sequence is 14 residues long. V was shortened by 1 base and J by 2 bases, with 9 bases between the two germline ends. The DNA for the CDR3 is TGCAGCGTTGAAGGAAGGGGCACCTACAATGAGCAGTTCTTC. It is translated as CSVEGRGTYNEQFF.

This clonotype was seen at least ten times. The chain recombines TRBV20-1 with TRBJ2-1, with TRBD2 identical over 10 bases. This CDR3 region has 14 residues. Germline CDR1 DFQATT, CDR2 SNEGSKA (reference sequence). Germline trimming cut 5 bases from V and 12 bases from J; bases unmatched to any gene: 13. This chain's CDR3 is CSAVLAGENTVQFF. In nucleotides, the CDR3 is TGCAGTGCTGTTCTAGCGGGGGAGAATACGGTGCAGTTCTTC.

The chain uses TRBV20-1 and TRBJ2-7; 8 nucleotides agree with TRBD2. Trimming removed 6 bases from V and 7 bases from J; junction bases left unmatched: 11. From germline, CDR1 is DFQATT and CDR2 SNEGSKA (reference sequence). The CDR3 totals 13 residues. The CDR3 DNA sequence: TGCAGTGCAGTAAAAGCGGGAGTGGGGGAGCAGTACTTC. It yields the protein CSAVKAGVGEQYF.

This sequence joins TRBV7-2 and TRBJ2-7; a possible D gene is TRBD2 (6 bases). The CDR3 consists of 16 residues. Deletions cut 1 base from V and 1 base from J, with 14 bases between. Germline V gene lookup returns CDR1 SGHTA and CDR2 FQGNSA. This CDR3 reads CASSLDGSIWSYEQYF. DNA for the CDR3: TGTGCCAGCAGCTTAGACGGGAGTATCTGGTCCTACGAGCAGTACTTC.

V and J are TRBV5-4 and TRBJ2-1; 8 nucleotides line up with TRBD2. Per the germline V gene, CDR1 is SGHNT and CDR2 is YYREEE (reference sequence). The ends lost 7 bases at V and 4 bases at J; junction bases unmatched: 4. This CDR3 has 13 residues. Here the CDR3 reads CASSSGRYNEQFF. The CDR3 bases are TGTGCCAGCTCTAGCGGGCGGTACAATGAGCAGTTCTTC.

This clonotype was found many times. The CDR3 DNA reads as TGCGCCAGCAGCTTCGACAGCTATGGCTACACCTTC. This sequence encodes CASSFDSYGYTF. V usage is TRBV5-1 and J usage is TRBJ1-2, with D possibly matching TRBD1 (5 bases). The ends were cut back, 2 bases at V and 4 bases at J, with 6 bases in the middle. In germline, CDR1 is SGHRS, CDR2 YFSETQ. The CDR3 spans 12 residues.

This clonotype was seen only a few times. The genes are TRBV20-1 and TRBJ1-2, with TRBD1 matching over 8 bases. V was pared by 1 base and J by 5 bases, with 6 bases of the junction left unmatched. The length of the CDR3 is 14 residues. Germline V gives CDR1 DFQATT, CDR2 SNEGSKA (reference sequence). Here the CDR3 DNA reads TGCAGTGCTAGAGCGGACAGGGAGTGGTATGGCTACACCTTC. Translation: CSARADREWYGYTF.

The chain recombines TRBV5-1 with TRBJ1-4; D possibly corresponds to TRBD1 (5 bases). The CDR3 length is 15 residues. The V end lost 3 bases, the J end lost 5 bases, and 14 bases lay between the germline ends. CDR1 is SGHRS, CDR2 YFSETQ, per germline. CDR3 region: CASSSPGARNEKLFF. CDR3 DNA: TGCGCCAGCAGCTCGCCTGGGGCACGAAATGAAAAACTGTTTTTT.

This clonotype came up many times. The J gene is TRBJ1-3, the V gene TRBV10-3; 7 bases match TRBD1. The CDR3 loop spans 13 amino acids. Germline loops: CDR1 ENHRY, CDR2 SYGVKD. V shed 5 bases, J shed 6 bases, and the junction held 4 bases outside the gene matches. The CDR3 bases are TGTGCCATCAGTCGGGACAGTGAAAACACCATATATTTT. Translated: CAISRDSENTIYF.

This clonotype was counted ten times or more. The chain carries TRBV11-2 and TRBJ2-6; D might be TRBD1 or TRBD2, each matching 5 bases. Trimming pared 1 base from V and 3 bases from J, leaving 7 bases between. CDR3 size: 15 residues. CDR1 and CDR2 (germline): SGHAT, FQNNGV. CDR3 region: CASSLVGVGANVLTF. Written as DNA, the CDR3 is TGTGCCAGCAGCTTAGTGGGGGTTGGGGCCAACGTCCTGACTTTC.

The chain has TRBV5-1 and TRBJ1-4; D possibly corresponds to TRBD1 (6 bases). The CDR3 contains 15 residues. The germline V gene has CDR1 SGHRS and CDR2 YFSETQ. Trimming shortened V by 1 base and J by 4 bases, and 11 bases separated the two germline ends. The CDR3 reads CASSLTGTLNEKLFF. CDR3 coding DNA: TGCGCCAGCAGCTTGACAGGGACCCTTAATGAAAAACTGTTTTTT.

The chain employs TRBV19 and TRBJ2-7, with a tentative D call TRBD2 (6 bases). V was trimmed by 5 bases and J by 2 bases, leaving 13 bases between them. Germline V gene lookup returns CDR1 LNHDA and CDR2 SQIVND (reference sequence). This CDR3 is built from 14 residues. DNA for the CDR3: TGTGCCAGTAGTCAGACACGGGAGACCTACGAGCAGTACTTC. Protein: CASSQTRETYEQYF.

The genes are TRBV3-1 and TRBJ1-2; unclear D gene. CDR1 LGHDT and CDR2 YNNKEL come from the germline V gene (reference sequence). This CDR3 is 13 amino acids long. The V gene lost 6 bases and the J gene lost 0 bases, with 8 bases spanning the gap. CDR3 in DNA: TGTGCCAGCAGTCTGAGGGCTAACTATGGCTACACCTTC. Protein product: CASSLRANYGYTF. The entire variable domain, with the rest obtained from reference TRBV3-1 and TRBJ1-2, is as follows: DTAVSQTPKYLVTQMGNDKSIKCEQNLGHDTMYWYKQDSKKFLKIMFSYNNKELIINETVPNRFSPKSPDKAHLNLHINSLELGDSAVYFCASSLRANYGYTFGSGTRLTVV.

This clonotype was recorded many times. The J gene is TRBJ1-5, the V gene TRBV2; D uncertain. The germline CDR1 and CDR2 sequences are SNHLY and FYNNEI. The ends were cut back, 3 bases at V and 4 bases at J, with 10 bases in the middle. This CDR3 is built from 14 residues. Written as DNA, the CDR3 is TGTGCCAGCAGTGACCCCTGGGGAAATCAGCCCCAGCATTTT. This encodes CASSDPWGNQPQHF.

V is TRBV6-6 and J is TRBJ1-5; possible D gene TRBD1, 5 bases. This CDR3 has 13 amino acids. Germline V gene lookup returns CDR1 MNHNY and CDR2 SVGAGI (reference sequence). V was pared by 6 bases and J by 3 bases, with 9 bases between. The chain's CDR3 is CASRGRVNQPQHF. CDR3 in DNA: TGTGCCAGCAGAGGCAGGGTCAATCAGCCCCAGCATTTT.